This entry lists 30 T cell receptor beta chains sequenced from one sample in a study of cytotoxic CD8 clonotypes in ibrutinib-treated CLL. Generated by immunoSEQ multiplex PCR, the TCRdb table keeps only in-frame clones and is missing some. This table holds 110,000 to 150,000 clones, around 77% found once. Sequences were derived from PBMCs, sampled after 12 months of ibrutinib treatment. These TCRs come from a human donor with chronic lymphocytic leukemia.

The chain carries TRBV18 and TRBJ2-3; 8 nucleotides align to TRBD2. This CDR3 contains 14 residues. The germline gives CDR1 KGHSH, CDR2 LQKENI. Trimming took 3 bases from V and 1 from J; bases not matched to a gene: 0. CDR3 nucleotides: TGTGCCAGCTCACCGCGGGAGGGCACAGATACGCAGTATTTT. Protein: CASSPREGTDTQYF.

This chain joins TRBV2 and TRBJ2-2; 15 bases are a match to TRBD2. V dropped 6 bases and J dropped 6; count of bases not matched to a gene: 2. Per the germline V gene, CDR1 is SNHLY and CDR2 is FYNNEI. CDR3 length: 15 residues. The CDR3 coding sequence is TGTGCCAGCAGGCGGACTAGCGGGGGGGCCGGGGAGCTGTTTTTT. Amino acid sequence: CASRRTSGGAGELFF.

This chain joins TRBV28 and TRBJ2-1, with D possibly being TRBD1 (6 bases). Trimming left V 2 bases short and J 3 bases short, with 20 bases between. Germline V gene data show CDR1 as MDHEN and CDR2 as SYDVKM. CDR3 length: 18 amino acids. The DNA for the CDR3 is TGTGCCAGCAGTTTACCGCATAACACAGGGACGATCTACAATGAGCAGTTCTTC. Protein product: CASSLPHNTGTIYNEQFF.

The V call is TRBV5-1, the J call TRBJ1-1, with D tentatively TRBD1 (5 bases). The germline V gene has CDR1 SGHRS and CDR2 YFSETQ. This CDR3 has 13 residues. The V end lost 8 bases, the J end lost 1 base, and 12 bases lay between the germline ends. The CDR3 sequence: CASQGLGNTEAFF. DNA for the CDR3: TGCGCCAGTCAGGGTCTCGGGAACACTGAAGCTTTCTTT.

This clone was counted only a few times. The chain employs TRBV9 and TRBJ2-7; 9 bases agree with TRBD2. The germline CDR1 and CDR2 sequences are SGDLS and YYNGEE. Germline trimming cut 0 bases from V and 5 bases from J; bases unmatched to any gene: 3. The CDR3 covers 14 residues. DNA for the CDR3: TGTGCCAGCAGCGTAGCGGCTAGCGGGAACGAGCAGTACTTC. Protein product: CASSVAASGNEQYF.

Comments on this clone: The same CDR3 also results from other DNA sequences found in this sample. The J gene is TRBJ2-7, the V gene TRBV6-5; D may be TRBD2 (5 bases). The ends were cut back, 8 bases at V and 4 bases at J, with 6 bases in the middle. Per germline, CDR1 MNHEY and CDR2 SVGAGI. This CDR3 region has 10 residues. CDR3 DNA sequence: TGTGCCAGCCGGGATTACGAGCAGTACTTC. Translation gives CASRDYEQYF.

V gene TRBV5-6 combines with J gene TRBJ2-1; 8 bases map to TRBD2. Unmatched junction bases numbered 7, after V lost 0 bases and J lost 5 bases. The V gene's germline CDR1 is SGHDT and CDR2 YYEEEE. There are 16 residues in the CDR3. The CDR3 DNA reads TGTGCCAGCAGCTTGGGGTTGAGCGGGGGTGACAATGAGCAGTTCTTC. It encodes CASSLGLSGGDNEQFF.

The chain links TRBV4-3 to TRBJ2-3; 12 nucleotides align to TRBD2. This CDR3 region has 18 residues. Trimming took 0 bases from V and 3 from J; bases not matched to a gene: 7. Germline assignment: CDR1 LGHNA and CDR2 YSLEER. CDR3 residues: CASSQDSLTSGSTDTQYF. In DNA form, the CDR3 reads TGCGCCAGCAGCCAAGATAGCCTGACTAGCGGGAGTACAGATACGCAGTATTTT.

The rearrangement uses TRBV7-2 and TRBJ2-7, with 8 bases aligning to TRBD2. The V gene's germline CDR1 is SGHTA and CDR2 FQGNSA. The CDR3 runs to 15 residues. The junction had 4 bases not matched to a gene; V was cut back by 2 bases and J by 1 base. In nucleotides, the CDR3 is TGTGCCAGCAGCTTAATTCCGGGAGGGTCCTACGAGCAGTACTTC. Protein sequence: CASSLIPGGSYEQYF. Full variable domain (outside the CDR3, taken from reference TRBV7-2 and TRBJ2-7): GAGVSQSPSNKVTEKGKDVELRCDPISGHTALYWYRQSLGQGLEFLIYFQGNSAPDKSGLPSDRFSAERTGGSVSTLTIQRTQQEDSAVYLCASSLIPGGSYEQYFGPGTRLTVT.

The chain uses TRBV28 and TRBJ1-5; 9 bases agree with TRBD1. In germline, CDR1 is MDHEN, CDR2 SYDVKM. Trimming at V came to 6 bases and at J to 7 bases, leaving 16 bases not matched to a gene. The CDR3 is made up of 17 amino acids. The CDR3 DNA sequence: TGTGCCAGCAGCCCGGGGGGCGGACAGGGGTGGTTGCAGCCCCAGCATTTT. Encoded protein: CASSPGGGQGWLQPQHF.

The CDR3 is CASSFVPGQGLTEAFF. Written as DNA, the CDR3 is TGTGCCAGCAGCTTTGTCCCGGGACAGGGACTCACTGAAGCTTTCTTT. V is TRBV11-2 and J is TRBJ1-1; 9 bases line up with TRBD1. V gave up 3 bases and J gave up 4 bases; unmatched junction bases: 9. The CDR3 is made up of 16 amino acids. Germline V CDR1 and CDR2: SGHAT, FQNNGV.

The V call is TRBV5-1, the J call TRBJ2-3; perhaps TRBD1 as D (6 bases). CDR3 length equals 14 residues. In germline, CDR1 is SGHRS, CDR2 YFSETQ. V was pared by 7 bases and J by 0 bases, with 12 bases between. The CDR3 DNA is TGCGCCAGCTCCTTGGACAGTAGCACAGATACGCAGTATTTT. The encoded protein is CASSLDSSTDTQYF.

The rearrangement links TRBV7-2 to TRBJ2-7, with unresolved D. This CDR3 region has 14 residues. Germline loops: CDR1 SGHTA, CDR2 FQGNSA. Deletions cut 1 base from V and 2 bases from J, with 9 bases between. The CDR3 DNA reads TGTGCCAGCAGCTTAGGCGCAAGCCCCTACGAGCAGTACTTC. This sequence encodes CASSLGASPYEQYF.

This rearrangement joins TRBV2 to TRBJ2-7; TRBD2 might be the D (6 bases). From germline, CDR1 is SNHLY and CDR2 FYNNEI. The CDR3 is made up of 15 amino acids. Trimming left V 5 bases short and J 2 bases short, with 16 bases between. CDR3 region: CASSRTGAGAYEQYF. Here the CDR3 DNA reads TGTGCCAGCAGTCGAACGGGAGCTGGGGCCTACGAGCAGTACTTC.

The J gene is TRBJ1-5, the V gene TRBV7-2; 8 bases map to TRBD1. The V and J ends lost 5 bases and 3 bases, in that order; junction bases with no gene match: 3. This CDR3 comprises 14 residues. CDR1 and CDR2 (germline): SGHTA, FQGNSA. In DNA, the CDR3 is TGTGCCAGCAGCACACAGGGGGTCAATCAGCCCCAGCATTTT. This translates into CASSTQGVNQPQHF. The full variable domain, with the rest looked up from reference TRBV7-2 and TRBJ1-5, is GAGVSQSPSNKVTEKGKDVELRCDPISGHTALYWYRQSLGQGLEFLIYFQGNSAPDKSGLPSDRFSAERTGGSVSTLTIQRTQQEDSAVYLCASSTQGVNQPQHFGDGTRLSIL.

J is TRBJ1-2 and V is TRBV28, with a possible D match to TRBD1 (5 bases). The CDR3 has 12 residues. CDR1 is MDHEN and CDR2 is SYDVKM in the germline V gene. Trimming removed 6 bases from V and 7 bases from J, with 12 bases in between. The CDR3 loop reads CASSSGSPGYTF. In DNA form, the CDR3 reads TGTGCCAGCAGCTCAGGGTCACCTGGCTACACCTTC.

The chain links TRBV4-1 to TRBJ1-3; D remains unclear. CDR3 length: 15 residues. Germline V gene data show CDR1 as MGHRA and CDR2 as YSYEKL. Between the trimmed V and J ends, which lost 4 bases and 0 bases, there was a span of 10 bases. The CDR3 DNA sequence: TGCGCCAGCAGCCCGGACGTAGCCTCTGGAAACACCATATATTTT. This encodes CASSPDVASGNTIYF.

V usage is TRBV25-1 and J usage is TRBJ1-6; TRBD1 agrees at 8 bases. This CDR3 is 14 amino acids long. With 2 bases clipped from V and 14 bases from J, the junction kept 8 bases outside the gene matches. Per the germline V gene, CDR1 is MGHDK and CDR2 is SYGVNS. CDR3 nucleotides: TGTGCCAGCAGTGAAGGGACAGGATATTCGACCCTCCACTTT. The encoded protein is CASSEGTGYSTLHF.

The chain couples TRBV28 to TRBJ1-2; D not resolved. The germline V gene has CDR1 MDHEN and CDR2 SYDVKM. The CDR3 runs to 13 residues. V was shortened by 6 bases and J by 4 bases, with 12 bases between the two germline ends. CDR3 residues: CASSPAPRYGYTF. CDR3 DNA sequence: TGTGCCAGCAGCCCCGCGCCGCGCTATGGCTACACCTTC.

This sequence joins TRBV28 and TRBJ2-4; 9 positions match TRBD1. From germline, CDR1 is MDHEN and CDR2 SYDVKM. V dropped 0 bases and J dropped 6; count of bases not matched to a gene: 3. The length of the CDR3 is 15 residues. The CDR3 sequence is CASSLWGTGLNIQYF. CDR3 in DNA: TGTGCCAGCAGTTTATGGGGGACAGGGCTAAACATTCAGTACTTC.

The chain is built from TRBV5-1 and TRBJ2-2, with D possibly being TRBD2 (6 bases). The V gene lost 3 bases and the J gene lost 3 bases, with 18 bases spanning the gap. The CDR3 spans 17 residues. Germline CDR1 and CDR2: SGHRS and YFSETQ. CDR3 loop: CASSSLGQGGDTGELFF. The CDR3 DNA reads TGCGCCAGCAGCTCTCTCGGGCAGGGCGGGGACACCGGGGAGCTGTTTTTT.

The chain links TRBV5-6 to TRBJ2-4; TRBD2 might be the D (5 bases). CDR3 length equals 16 residues. Germline CDR1 and CDR2: SGHDT and YYEEEE. With 0 bases removed from V and 6 bases from J, the gap between germline ends came to 16 bases. For the CDR3, the DNA is TGTGCCAGCAGCTTGGCCGGCGCAGGCGGAGGAAACATTCAGTACTTC. It yields the protein CASSLAGAGGGNIQYF.

The chain couples TRBV19 to TRBJ2-7; the D gene is possibly TRBD2 (6 bases). The germline V gene has CDR1 LNHDA and CDR2 SQIVND (reference sequence). The CDR3 runs 13 residues. V shed 5 bases and J shed 2 bases, with 10 bases lying between them. CDR3 bases: TGTGCCAGTAGTGCGGGACCTACCTACGAGCAGTACTTC. Residues: CASSAGPTYEQYF.

This clone was counted once. The chain uses TRBV5-8 and TRBJ2-7; 8 nucleotides agree with TRBD1. V lost 3 bases, J lost 4 bases, and 12 bases stayed unmatched. CDR1 is SGHTS and CDR2 is YDEGEE in the germline V gene. This CDR3 region has 16 residues. The CDR3 sequence: CASSSGQGPAFYEQYF. In DNA form, the CDR3 reads TGTGCCAGCAGCTCTGGACAGGGTCCAGCCTTTTACGAGCAGTACTTC.

The gene calls are TRBV19 and TRBJ1-3, with TRBD1 matching 9 bases. J lost 1 base, V lost 11 bases, and 6 bases had no gene match. Germline CDR1 and CDR2: LNHDA and SQIVND (reference sequence). The CDR3 sequence is 14 residues long. CDR3 amino acids: CASDRGGSGNTIYF. The CDR3 DNA reads TGTGCCTCCGACAGGGGGGGGTCTGGAAACACCATATATTTT.

This chain joins TRBV11-2 and TRBJ2-3; unclear D gene. Trimming took off 7 bases at V and 3 bases at J, with 11 bases between the two ends. The CDR3 covers 13 residues. Germline lookup yields CDR1 SGHAT and CDR2 FQNNGV. The CDR3, as DNA: TGTGCCAGCACCGCCCTGACGACAGATACGCAGTATTTT. It codes for CASTALTTDTQYF. The variable domain in full, with the rest retrieved from reference TRBV11-2 and TRBJ2-3, is EAGVAQSPRYKIIEKRQSVAFWCNPISGHATLYWYQQILGQGPKLLIQFQNNGVVDDSQLPKDRFSAERLKGVDSTLKIQPAKLEDSAVYLCASTALTTDTQYFGPGTRLTVL.

The chain has TRBV9 and TRBJ2-7, with 8 bases that match TRBD1. The CDR3 contains 13 residues. The germline V gene encodes CDR1 SGDLS and CDR2 YYNGEE. J gave up 6 bases and V 2 bases, and 4 bases lay outside the gene matches. The CDR3 is CASSVGQGGEQYF. CDR3 DNA: TGTGCCAGCAGCGTCGGACAGGGTGGCGAGCAGTACTTC. Combining the CDR3 with reference TRBV9 and TRBJ2-7 gives the whole variable domain DSGVTQTPKHLITATGQRVTLRCSPRSGDLSVYWYQQSLDQGLQFLIQYYNGEERAKGNILERFSAQQFPDLHSELNLSSLELGDSALYFCASSVGQGGEQYFGPGTRLTVT.

As DNA, the CDR3 is TGCGCCAGCAGTTCGACGGGGCCCACAGATACGCAGTATTTT. Translated, it gives CASSSTGPTDTQYF. This chain links TRBV5-1 with TRBJ2-3, with D possibly being TRBD1 or TRBD2 (5 bases each). The CDR3 consists of 14 residues. Deletions cut 5 bases from V and 2 bases from J, with 12 bases between. The V gene's germline CDR1 is SGHRS and CDR2 YFSETQ.

This clone has more than one count but fewer than ten. The V gene is TRBV5-4, the J gene TRBJ2-7; D not certain. The CDR3 is made up of 15 amino acids. V was pared by 4 bases and J by 3 bases, with 17 bases between. Germline-derived CDR1 and CDR2 are SGHNT and YYREEE (reference sequence). In DNA form, the CDR3 reads TGTGCCAGCAGCCCAAATACCATCTATAGCTACGAGCAGTACTTC. Translated, it gives CASSPNTIYSYEQYF.

This chain joins TRBV28 and TRBJ2-5; D gene uncertain. The CDR3 totals 15 residues. CDR1 MDHEN and CDR2 SYDVKM come from the germline V gene. V was shortened by 3 bases and J by 5 bases, with 16 bases between the two germline ends. This CDR3 is CASSFHGVDRETQYF. DNA of the CDR3: TGTGCCAGCAGTTTCCATGGAGTTGATAGGGAGACCCAGTACTTC.